Only a few counts were recorded for the clone carrying this T cell receptor beta chain. Antigen: not known. The read is 3 residues too short to cover the CDR3 end, so that end is filled in from the germline J gene. This entry belongs to a study of T cell clonality in common variable immunodeficiency. Sequencing used immunoSEQ multiplex PCR; TCRdb keeps in-frame clones, though not all of them. The sample was found to contain around 3,700 clones, and every one recurs. Broader study findings: Reportedly, TCR beta sequences from common variable immunodeficiency showed fewer deletions and N-nucleotide insertions.

CDR1 is SGHVS, CDR2 FNYEAQ, per germline. V dropped 5 bases and J dropped 2 bases, with 19 bases sitting between them. The CDR3 has 16 amino acids. The rearrangement links TRBV7-6 to TRBJ2-7; no definite D call. The specimen sequenced was peripheral blood mononuclear cells. The receptor's source is a human donor with common variable immunodeficiency. CDR3 residues: CASSKGVTHSPYEQYF. The CDR3 DNA, read in part, is TGTGCCAGCAGCAAAGGAGTGACACATTCTCCCTACGAG.